What follows are 18 T cell receptor beta chains derived from one specimen sequenced in a study of patients and donors after allogeneic stem cell transplantation (dated by TCRdb to 2018 to 2020). The library came from RT-PCR. For sequencing, a NextSeq 550 was employed. TCRdb trimmed public reads at Q25 via fastp, called clones via MiXCR and kept in-frame beta chains. Under each unique CDR3 protein, matching rows form one entry showing the most common genes and DNA. The sample records roughly 150,000 distinct CDR3 sequences, approximately 25% of which are singletons. The top ten clonotypes cover more than 25% of the sample. The sequenced material came from blood, either unsorted or a sorted T cell fraction (not recorded which). The receptors derive from a human donor who was either an allogeneic HSCT recipient or a stem cell or donor lymphocyte infusion donor (not recorded which). It is not recorded whose cells these are; they may come from a transplant donor.

The rearrangement uses TRBV25-1 and TRBJ1-2; D remains ambiguous. This CDR3 is built from 14 residues. CDR1 is MGHDK and CDR2 is SYGVNS in the germline V gene. V lost 1 base and J lost 4, with 10 bases in between. CDR3 protein: CASSESDRTYGYTF. Here the CDR3 DNA reads TGTGCCAGCAGTGAATCGGACCGCACCTATGGCTACACCTTC.

This clonotype has a handful of counts. The rearrangement joins TRBV2 to TRBJ1-5; D uncertain. Trimming left V 0 bases short and J 7 bases short, with 13 bases between. The CDR3 totals 15 residues. Germline CDR1 SNHLY, CDR2 FYNNEI. The CDR3 DNA sequence: TGTGCCAGCAGTGAAGCCAGGTGGTCAAGCCAGCCCCAGCATTTT. Its translation is CASSEARWSSQPQHF.

This clonotype was seen a handful of times. The chain links TRBV12-3 or TRBV12-4 to TRBJ1-1, with D unclear. This CDR3 is built from 13 residues. The germline V and J ends were trimmed by 5 bases and 5 bases, with 12 bases remaining between them. DNA for the CDR3: TGTGCCAGCAGTCCGGAGGTCGGAACTGAAGCTTTCTTT. Protein: CASSPEVGTEAFF.

This clonotype has more than one count but fewer than ten. The rearrangement uses TRBV20-1 and TRBJ1-2, with D perhaps matching TRBD1 (6 bases). CDR3 length: 16 residues. Trimming took 1 base from V and 5 from J, leaving 20 bases between them. CDR1 and CDR2 from the germline V gene are DFQATT and SNEGSKA (reference sequence). The chain's CDR3 is CSARAPPGRGIYGYTF. In DNA form, the CDR3 reads TGCAGTGCTAGAGCTCCACCCGGCAGGGGTATATATGGCTACACCTTC.

This clonotype was observed at least ten times. The gene calls are TRBV20-1 and TRBJ1-2; no reliable D call. The germline V and J ends were trimmed by 3 bases and 7 bases, with 12 bases remaining between them. From germline, CDR1 is DFQATT and CDR2 SNEGSKA (reference sequence). The CDR3 spans 12 residues. The CDR3: CSASRQEGGYTF. The DNA of the CDR3 is TGCAGTGCTAGCCGGCAGGAGGGTGGCTACACCTTC.

This clonotype was counted many times. The chain employs TRBV12-3 or TRBV12-4 and TRBJ2-1; TRBD2 agrees at 10 bases. This CDR3 is built from 16 residues. J gave up 5 bases and V 2 bases, and 6 bases lay outside the gene matches. CDR3 amino acids: CASSLSLAGDNNEQFF. DNA of the CDR3: TGTGCCAGCAGTTTATCCCTAGCGGGGGACAACAATGAGCAGTTCTTC.

The genes are TRBV7-2 and TRBJ2-5; 9 bases are a match to TRBD1. V was clipped by 5 bases and J by 6 bases; unmatched bases: 4. The CDR3 consists of 13 residues. The V gene's germline CDR1 is SGHTA and CDR2 FQGNSA. CDR3 sequence: CASSKDRGKTQYF. Here the CDR3 DNA reads TGTGCCAGCAGCAAGGACAGGGGAAAGACCCAGTACTTC.

The V call is TRBV12-3 or TRBV12-4, the J call TRBJ2-1; D unclear. V was trimmed by 6 bases and J by 10 bases, leaving 19 bases between them. The CDR3 is 14 residues long. The CDR3 DNA reads TGTGCCAGCAGCCTAGGGCTTGGTTCTTCGGAGCAGTTCTTC. Protein sequence: CASSLGLGSSEQFF.

This clonotype was seen ten or more times. This chain connects TRBV3-1 to TRBJ1-6; D not resolved. In germline, CDR1 is LGHDT, CDR2 YNNKEL (reference sequence). V lost 3 bases and J 8 bases, leaving 17 bases between the germline ends. The CDR3 loop spans 16 amino acids. The CDR3 bases are TGTGCCAGCAGCCAGGACGGTGCGATGCCTGATTCACCCCTCCACTTT. It yields the protein CASSQDGAMPDSPLHF.

This clonotype was seen many times. CDR3 nucleotide sequence: TGTGCCAGCAGTGAATACGTCTACGGCCACTATGGCTACACCTTC. It codes for CASSEYVYGHYGYTF. The chain is built from TRBV25-1 and TRBJ1-2; D is unresolved. The CDR3 loop spans 15 amino acids. From germline, CDR1 is MGHDK and CDR2 SYGVNS. V lost 0 bases, J lost 3 bases, and 11 bases lay in between.

This sequence joins TRBV5-1 and TRBJ2-3, with D maybe TRBD2 (6 bases). The CDR3 is 14 residues long. The germline V gene has CDR1 SGHRS and CDR2 YFSETQ. Trimming removed 4 bases at V and 4 bases at J, with 13 bases between. CDR3 protein: CASSMGLPADTQYF. CDR3 DNA sequence: TGCGCCAGCAGCATGGGACTTCCGGCAGATACGCAGTATTTT. Filled out from reference TRBV5-1 and TRBJ2-3, the complete variable domain reads KAGVTQTPRYLIKTRGQQVTLSCSPISGHRSVSWYQQTPGQGLQFLFEYFSETQRNKGNFPGRFSGRQFSNSRSEMNVSTLELGDSALYLCASSMGLPADTQYFGPGTRLTVL.

The chain joins TRBV7-9 to TRBJ2-1; either TRBD1 or TRBD2 may supply D (5 bases each). CDR3 length: 14 amino acids. Germline V lookup: CDR1 SEHNR, CDR2 FQNEAQ (reference sequence). V was clipped by 2 bases and J by 9 bases, with 14 bases between them. As DNA, the CDR3 is TGTGCCAGCAGCTTACTGTCAGGGAGAGGTGAGCAGTTCTTC. Translation: CASSLLSGRGEQFF.

A few counts support this clonotype. The chain employs TRBV7-2 and TRBJ2-3, with a possible D match to TRBD2 (6 bases). From germline, CDR1 is SGHTA and CDR2 FQGNSA. V dropped 5 bases and J dropped 0 bases, with 15 bases sitting between them. This CDR3 has 16 residues. In DNA, the CDR3 is TGTGCCAGCAGCACCCAATGGGGGGTGAGCACAGATACGCAGTATTTT. Its translation is CASSTQWGVSTDTQYF.

The chain is built from TRBV5-1 and TRBJ1-4; D is perhaps TRBD1 (5 bases). V was shortened by 2 bases and J by 8 bases, with 13 bases between the two germline ends. There are 14 residues in the CDR3. Germline V CDR1 and CDR2: SGHRS, YFSETQ. CDR3 coding DNA: TGCGCCAGCAGCTTAATCGGGGCAAGGGAAAAACTGTTTTTT. Translation: CASSLIGAREKLFF.

This clonotype has more than one count but fewer than ten. The rearrangement uses TRBV6-5 and TRBJ2-7; D remains ambiguous. CDR3 size: 14 residues. CDR1 and CDR2 (germline): MNHEY, SVGAGI. The V gene lost 5 bases and the J gene lost 6 bases, with 17 bases spanning the gap. CDR3 bases: TGTGCCAGCAGTCTATTCCTCCGAGCCTCCGAGCAGTACTTC. Its translation: CASSLFLRASEQYF.

A few counts support this clonotype. This chain connects TRBV6-5 to TRBJ1-2; D is undetermined. The CDR3 is 14 residues long. Germline V lookup: CDR1 MNHEY, CDR2 SVGAGI. With 0 bases removed from V and 2 bases from J, the gap between germline ends came to 7 bases. CDR3 coding DNA: TGTGCCAGCAGTTACTCGGCAGCCAACTATGGCTACACCTTC. Protein: CASSYSAANYGYTF.

J is TRBJ2-3 and V is TRBV29-1, with D hard to call. The germline gives CDR1 SQVTM, CDR2 ANQGSEA. This CDR3 has 13 residues. The V and J ends lost 4 bases and 0 bases respectively, with 8 bases between them. Here the CDR3 reads CSVVRPSTDTQYF. DNA of the CDR3: TGCAGCGTTGTCCGACCAAGCACAGATACGCAGTATTTT.

Notes on this clonotype: A read error may account for a junction end that differs from germline. This rearrangement joins TRBV5-1 to TRBJ2-1; 7 nucleotides agree with TRBD1. Germline V gene data show CDR1 as SGHRS and CDR2 as YFSETQ. The CDR3 length is 14 residues. CDR3 amino acids: CASSLGGQYNERFF. The CDR3 region has the DNA TGCGCCAGCAGCTTGGGGGGACAGTACAATGAGCGGTTCTTC.